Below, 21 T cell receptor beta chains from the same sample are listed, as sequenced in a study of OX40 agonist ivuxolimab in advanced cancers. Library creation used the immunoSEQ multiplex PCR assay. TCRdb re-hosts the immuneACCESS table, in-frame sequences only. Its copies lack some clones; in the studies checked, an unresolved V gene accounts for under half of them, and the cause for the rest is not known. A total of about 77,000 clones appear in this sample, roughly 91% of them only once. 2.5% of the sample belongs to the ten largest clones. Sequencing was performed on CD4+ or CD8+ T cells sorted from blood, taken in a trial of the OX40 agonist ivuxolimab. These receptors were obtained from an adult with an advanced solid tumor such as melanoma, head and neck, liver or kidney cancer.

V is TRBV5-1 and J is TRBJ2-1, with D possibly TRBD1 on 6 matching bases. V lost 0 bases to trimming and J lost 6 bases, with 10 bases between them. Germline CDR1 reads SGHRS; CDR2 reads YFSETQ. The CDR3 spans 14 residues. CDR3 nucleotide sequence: TGCGCCAGCAGCTTGGCGACAGGCACCAATGAGCAGTTCTTC. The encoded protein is CASSLATGTNEQFF.

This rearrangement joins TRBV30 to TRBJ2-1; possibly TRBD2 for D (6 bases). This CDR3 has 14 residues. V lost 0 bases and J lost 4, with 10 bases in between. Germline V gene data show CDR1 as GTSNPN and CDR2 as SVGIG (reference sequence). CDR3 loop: CAWSVGGIYNEQFF. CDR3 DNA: TGTGCCTGGAGTGTGGGCGGGATTTACAATGAGCAGTTCTTC.

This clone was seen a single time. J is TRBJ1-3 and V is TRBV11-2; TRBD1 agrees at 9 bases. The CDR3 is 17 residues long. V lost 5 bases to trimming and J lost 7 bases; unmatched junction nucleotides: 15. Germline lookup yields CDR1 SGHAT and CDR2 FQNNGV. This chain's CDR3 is CASSSGRGTGTKNTIYF. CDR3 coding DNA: TGTGCCAGCAGCAGTGGCCGCGGGACAGGGACAAAGAACACCATATATTTT.

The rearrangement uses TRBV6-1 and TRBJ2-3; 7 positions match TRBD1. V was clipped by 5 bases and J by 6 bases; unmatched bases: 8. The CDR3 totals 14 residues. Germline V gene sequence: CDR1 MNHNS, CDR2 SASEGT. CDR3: CASSNTVQGDTQYF. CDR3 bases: TGTGCCAGCAGTAACACTGTACAGGGGGATACGCAGTATTTT.

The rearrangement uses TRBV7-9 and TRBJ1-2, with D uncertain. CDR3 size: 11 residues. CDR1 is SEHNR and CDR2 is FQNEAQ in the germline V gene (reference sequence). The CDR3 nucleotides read TGTGCTGGGCAAGTCGGCCATGGCTACACCTTC. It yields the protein CAGQVGHGYTF.

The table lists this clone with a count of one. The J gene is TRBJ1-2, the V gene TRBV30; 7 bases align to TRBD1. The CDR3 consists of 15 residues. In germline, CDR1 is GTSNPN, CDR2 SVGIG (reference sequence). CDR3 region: CAYFLTGSQPYGYTF. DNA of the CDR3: TGTGCTTACTTCTTGACAGGGTCTCAACCTTATGGCTACACCTTC.

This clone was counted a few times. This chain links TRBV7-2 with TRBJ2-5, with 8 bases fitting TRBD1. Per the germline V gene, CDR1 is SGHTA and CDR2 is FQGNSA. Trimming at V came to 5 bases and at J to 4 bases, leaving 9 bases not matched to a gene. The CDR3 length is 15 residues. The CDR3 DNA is TGTGCCAGCAGCATGGCGGGCAGGGGGCGAGAGACCCAGTACTTC. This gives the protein CASSMAGRGRETQYF.

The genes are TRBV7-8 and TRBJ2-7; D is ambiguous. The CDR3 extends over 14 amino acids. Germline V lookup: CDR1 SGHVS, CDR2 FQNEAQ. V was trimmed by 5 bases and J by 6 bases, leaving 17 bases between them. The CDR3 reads CASSLIGWVGEQYF. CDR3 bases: TGTGCCAGCAGCCTCATCGGGTGGGTCGGCGAGCAGTACTTC. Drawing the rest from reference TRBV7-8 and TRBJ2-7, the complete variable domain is GAGVSQSPRYKVAKRGQDVALRCDPISGHVSLFWYQQALGQGPEFLTYFQNEAQLDKSGLPSDRFFAERPEGSVSTLKIQRTQQEDSAVYLCASSLIGWVGEQYFGPGTRLTVT.

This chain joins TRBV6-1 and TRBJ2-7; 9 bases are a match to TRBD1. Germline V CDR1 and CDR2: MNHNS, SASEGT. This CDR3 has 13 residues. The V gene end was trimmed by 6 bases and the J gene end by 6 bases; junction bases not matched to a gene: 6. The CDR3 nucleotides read TGTGCCAGCAGAGGGACAGGGTATGGCGAGCAGTACTTC. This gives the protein CASRGTGYGEQYF.

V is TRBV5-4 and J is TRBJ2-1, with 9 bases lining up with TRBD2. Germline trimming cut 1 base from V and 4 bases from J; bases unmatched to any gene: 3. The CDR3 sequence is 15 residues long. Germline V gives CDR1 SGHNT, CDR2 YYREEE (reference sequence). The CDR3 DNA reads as TGTGCCAGCAGCTTGTCAACTAGCGGGTACAATGAGCAGTTCTTC. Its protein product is CASSLSTSGYNEQFF.

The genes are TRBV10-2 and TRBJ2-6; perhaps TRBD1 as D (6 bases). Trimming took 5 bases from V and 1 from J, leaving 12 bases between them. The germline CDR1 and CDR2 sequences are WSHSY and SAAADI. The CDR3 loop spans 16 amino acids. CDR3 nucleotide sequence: TGCGCCAGCAGTCAACAGGGCCCGTCTGGGGCCAACGTCCTGACTTTC. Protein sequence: CASSQQGPSGANVLTF.

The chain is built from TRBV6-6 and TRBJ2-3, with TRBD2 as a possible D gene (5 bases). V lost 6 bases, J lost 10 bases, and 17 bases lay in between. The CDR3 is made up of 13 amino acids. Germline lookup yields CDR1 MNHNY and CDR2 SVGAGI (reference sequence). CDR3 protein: CASSPRVYGAQYF. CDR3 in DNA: TGTGCCAGCAGCCCTAGGGTCTACGGGGCGCAGTATTTT.

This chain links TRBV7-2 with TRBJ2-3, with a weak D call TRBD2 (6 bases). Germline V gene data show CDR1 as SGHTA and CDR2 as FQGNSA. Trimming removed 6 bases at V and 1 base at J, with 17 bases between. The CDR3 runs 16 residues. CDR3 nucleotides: TGTGCCAGCAGTCCACCGGGACTGGAGGGCACAGATACGCAGTATTTT. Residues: CASSPPGLEGTDTQYF.

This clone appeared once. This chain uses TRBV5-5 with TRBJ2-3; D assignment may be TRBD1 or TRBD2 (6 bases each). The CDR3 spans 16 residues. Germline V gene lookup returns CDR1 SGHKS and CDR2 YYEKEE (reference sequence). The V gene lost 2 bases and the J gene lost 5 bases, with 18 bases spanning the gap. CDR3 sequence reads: CASSLKGGFSGDTQYF. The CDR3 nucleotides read TGTGCCAGCAGCTTAAAAGGGGGTTTTAGCGGAGATACGCAGTATTTT.

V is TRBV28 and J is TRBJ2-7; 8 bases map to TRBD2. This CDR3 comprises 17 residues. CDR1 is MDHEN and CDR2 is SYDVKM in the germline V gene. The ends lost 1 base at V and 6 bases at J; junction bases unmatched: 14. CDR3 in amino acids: CASSLLLIAGSGTEQYF. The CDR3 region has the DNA TGTGCCAGCAGTTTATTACTCATAGCGGGGTCGGGGACCGAGCAGTACTTC.

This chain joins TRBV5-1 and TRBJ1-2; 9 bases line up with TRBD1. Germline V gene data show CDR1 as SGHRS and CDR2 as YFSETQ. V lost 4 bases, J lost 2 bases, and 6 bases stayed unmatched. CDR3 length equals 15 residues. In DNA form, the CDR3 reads TGCGCCAGCAGCCCCCAAGGACAGGGGAACTATGGCTACACCTTC. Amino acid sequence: CASSPQGQGNYGYTF. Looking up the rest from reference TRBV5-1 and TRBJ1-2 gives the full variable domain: KAGVTQTPRYLIKTRGQQVTLSCSPISGHRSVSWYQQTPGQGLQFLFEYFSETQRNKGNFPGRFSGRQFSNSRSEMNVSTLELGDSALYLCASSPQGQGNYGYTFGSGTRLTVV.

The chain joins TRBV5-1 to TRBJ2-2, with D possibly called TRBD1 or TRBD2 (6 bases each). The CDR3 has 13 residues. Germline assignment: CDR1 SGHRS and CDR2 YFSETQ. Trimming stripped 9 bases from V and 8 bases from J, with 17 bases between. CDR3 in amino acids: CATAPGASGELFF. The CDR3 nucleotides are TGCGCCACGGCGCCGGGGGCATCGGGGGAGCTGTTTTTT.

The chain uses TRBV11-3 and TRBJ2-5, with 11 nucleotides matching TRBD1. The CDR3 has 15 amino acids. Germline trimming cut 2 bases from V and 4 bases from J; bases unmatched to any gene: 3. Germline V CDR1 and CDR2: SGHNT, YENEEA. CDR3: CASSLRTGGGETQYF. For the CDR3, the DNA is TGTGCCAGCAGCTTACGGACAGGGGGCGGAGAGACCCAGTACTTC.

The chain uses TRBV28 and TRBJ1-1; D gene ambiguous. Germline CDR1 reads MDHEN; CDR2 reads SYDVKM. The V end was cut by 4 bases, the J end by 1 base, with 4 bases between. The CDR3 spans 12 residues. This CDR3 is CASSSPNTEAFF. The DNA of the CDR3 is TGTGCCAGCAGTTCTCCGAACACTGAAGCTTTCTTT.

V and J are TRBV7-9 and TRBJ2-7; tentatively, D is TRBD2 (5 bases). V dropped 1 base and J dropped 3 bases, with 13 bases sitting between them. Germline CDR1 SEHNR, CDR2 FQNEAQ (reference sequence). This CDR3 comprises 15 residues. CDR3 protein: CASSLGAAELYEQYF. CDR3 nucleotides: TGTGCCAGCAGCTTAGGGGCAGCGGAGCTCTACGAGCAGTACTTC.

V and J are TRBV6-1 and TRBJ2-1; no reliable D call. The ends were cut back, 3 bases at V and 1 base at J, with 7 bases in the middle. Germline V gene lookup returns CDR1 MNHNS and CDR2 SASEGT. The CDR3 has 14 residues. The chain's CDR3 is CASSEGNSYNEQFF. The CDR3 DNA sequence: TGTGCCAGCAGTGAGGGGAATTCCTACAATGAGCAGTTCTTC.